Below, 31 T cell receptor beta chains from the same sample are listed, as sequenced in a study of blood T cell repertoires in COVID-19. Method: immunoSEQ multiplex PCR; TCRdb's copy keeps in-frame clones and lacks some. Here the sample spans tens of thousands of clones, more than 90% being singletons. The sample taken for sequencing was peripheral blood. Receptor source: a man between 60 and 70 years old with acute or convalescent COVID-19.

The V gene is TRBV7-3, the J gene TRBJ2-5; D is unclear. The CDR3 sequence is 13 residues long. The germline gives CDR1 SGHTA, CDR2 FQGTGA. V shed 5 bases and J shed 5 bases, with 12 bases lying between them. CDR3 bases: TGTGCCAGCAGCACTATAGCAGCGGAGACCCAGTACTTC. This gives the protein CASSTIAAETQYF.

The gene calls are TRBV19 and TRBJ2-2; the match to TRBD1 covers 8 bases. Germline V gene sequence: CDR1 LNHDA, CDR2 SQIVND (reference sequence). The junction had 7 bases not matched to a gene; V was cut back by 7 bases and J by 6 bases. The CDR3 is 14 amino acids. In nucleotides, the CDR3 is TGTGCCAGTACCTCCGGACAGGGCGCCGGGGAGCTGTTTTTT. Translated, it gives CASTSGQGAGELFF.

This chain connects TRBV5-4 to TRBJ1-4; D is uncertain. CDR3 size: 14 residues. Per the germline V gene, CDR1 is SGHNT and CDR2 is YYREEE (reference sequence). Trimming stripped 4 bases from V and 0 bases from J, with 7 bases between. The CDR3 coding sequence is TGTGCCAGCAGCGAGTCTGCAACTAATGAAAAACTGTTTTTT. It yields the protein CASSESATNEKLFF.

Here the CDR3 reads CASSSSGSYDTQYF. The CDR3 DNA reads as TGTGCCAGCAGCTCCAGCGGGAGCTACGATACGCAGTATTTT. This chain uses TRBV9 with TRBJ2-3; the match to TRBD2 covers 8 bases. This CDR3 region has 14 residues. Germline trimming cut 4 bases from V and 6 bases from J; bases unmatched to any gene: 7. Germline V CDR1 and CDR2: SGDLS, YYNGEE.

The V and J genes are TRBV4-1 and TRBJ1-3; D is ambiguous. The CDR3 is 13 amino acids. Deletions cut 0 bases from V and 7 bases from J, with 7 bases between. The germline gives CDR1 MGHRA, CDR2 YSYEKL. In DNA, the CDR3 is TGCGCCAGCAGCCAAGATATAATGAACACCATATATTTT. This sequence encodes CASSQDIMNTIYF.

This chain uses TRBV7-9 with TRBJ1-1; D not certain. The CDR3 length is 16 residues. Germline CDR1 SEHNR, CDR2 FQNEAQ (reference sequence). V was shortened by 0 bases and J by 6 bases, with 17 bases between the two germline ends. The CDR3 region has the DNA TGTGCCAGCAGCTTAGCGTATGTGGTTGAGCCCGCTGAAGCTTTCTTT. This encodes CASSLAYVVEPAEAFF.

The rearrangement joins TRBV7-6 to TRBJ2-7, with D maybe TRBD1 (6 bases). This CDR3 contains 15 residues. Germline V gives CDR1 SGHVS, CDR2 FNYEAQ. The V and J ends lost 5 bases and 0 bases respectively, with 14 bases between them. CDR3 coding DNA: TGTGCCAGCAGCCCTGGGCCGGACAGCTCCTACGAGCAGTACTTC. This codes for CASSPGPDSSYEQYF.

The J gene is TRBJ2-5, the V gene TRBV7-9; D remains unclear. The CDR3 is made up of 13 amino acids. Looked up from germline, CDR1 is SEHNR and CDR2 is FQNEAQ (reference sequence). V shed 5 bases and J shed 7 bases, with 14 bases lying between them. The CDR3 loop is CASSLTSSGTQYF. The CDR3 DNA reads as TGTGCCAGCAGCCTAACTTCATCAGGGACCCAGTACTTC.

The rearrangement uses TRBV28 and TRBJ2-3, with 7 bases aligning to TRBD1. Germline V gene lookup returns CDR1 MDHEN and CDR2 SYDVKM. Unmatched junction bases numbered 14, after V lost 5 bases and J lost 6 bases. CDR3 length: 16 residues. CDR3 coding DNA: TGTGCCAGCAGTCCCCCGGACAGGTCTCGACGGGATACGCAGTATTTT. Protein sequence: CASSPPDRSRRDTQYF.

The chain employs TRBV27 and TRBJ2-1, with 8 positions matching TRBD2. Germline CDR1 and CDR2: MNHEY and SMNVEV (reference sequence). There are 15 residues in the CDR3. V lost 3 bases and J lost 2; bases outside the gene matches: 3. The CDR3 here is CASSLGREAYNEQFF. The CDR3 DNA follows: TGTGCCAGCAGTTTGGGGCGGGAGGCCTACAATGAGCAGTTCTTC.

The chain carries TRBV7-9 and TRBJ2-5; 10 positions match TRBD2. This CDR3 comprises 15 residues. In germline, CDR1 is SEHNR, CDR2 FQNEAQ (reference sequence). After removal of 8 bases from V and 1 base from J, the junction contained 7 bases not matched to a gene. This CDR3 reads CASGVAGGTQETQYF. CDR3 coding DNA: TGTGCCAGCGGGGTAGCGGGAGGCACCCAAGAGACCCAGTACTTC.

The chain links TRBV5-4 to TRBJ2-1; 10 nucleotides agree with TRBD2. Germline V gene data show CDR1 as SGHNT and CDR2 as YYREEE (reference sequence). This CDR3 comprises 15 residues. V trimming: 0 bases; J trimming: 9 bases; junction bases outside the gene matches: 6. The CDR3 is CASSLDLAGVIEQFF. CDR3 nucleotide sequence: TGTGCCAGCAGCTTGGACCTAGCGGGAGTTATTGAGCAGTTCTTC.

The chain employs TRBV12-3 or TRBV12-4 and TRBJ1-1; D possibly corresponds to TRBD1 (5 bases). CDR3 length: 13 residues. Trimming removed 5 bases from V and 2 bases from J, with 9 bases in between. CDR3 sequence: CASSQTGNTEAFF. The CDR3 DNA follows: TGTGCCAGCAGTCAAACAGGTAACACTGAAGCTTTCTTT.

The chain is built from TRBV7-8 and TRBJ2-1; 7 bases match TRBD2. This CDR3 has 16 amino acids. V was clipped by 2 bases and J by 7 bases; unmatched bases: 11. CDR1 is SGHVS and CDR2 is FQNEAQ in the germline V gene. Written as DNA, the CDR3 is TGTGCCAGCAGCTTACAAATGGTAGCGGGCAGGAATGAGCAGTTCTTC. Protein product: CASSLQMVAGRNEQFF.

This CDR3 reads CASSDRRSGSYEQYF. In nucleotides, the CDR3 is TGTGCCAGCAGTGACAGGAGGAGCGGGTCCTACGAGCAGTACTTC. This sequence joins TRBV25-1 and TRBJ2-7, with D perhaps matching TRBD2 (6 bases). Germline CDR1 reads MGHDK; CDR2 reads SYGVNS. The CDR3 consists of 15 residues. The V gene lost 3 bases and the J gene lost 1 base, with 13 bases spanning the gap.

This rearrangement joins TRBV7-2 to TRBJ1-5; 9 nucleotides agree with TRBD1. After removal of 3 bases from V and 7 bases from J, the junction contained 10 bases not matched to a gene. The CDR3 has 16 residues. Per germline, CDR1 SGHTA and CDR2 FQGNSA. In DNA, the CDR3 is TGTGCCAGCAGCTTGGGGGGACAGGGACAGAACCAGCCCCAGCATTTT. Amino acid sequence: CASSLGGQGQNQPQHF.

This clone was observed once. The V gene is TRBV7-9, the J gene TRBJ2-1; 9 bases map to TRBD1. The CDR3 runs 15 residues. Germline CDR1 and CDR2: SEHNR and FQNEAQ (reference sequence). The junction had 8 bases not matched to a gene; V was cut back by 4 bases and J by 7 bases. This CDR3 reads CASSSTGGASNEQFF. For the CDR3, the DNA is TGTGCCAGCAGCTCAACAGGGGGCGCGTCAAATGAGCAGTTCTTC. The full variable domain, with the rest looked up from reference TRBV7-9 and TRBJ2-1, is DTGVSQNPRHKITKRGQNVTFRCDPISEHNRLYWYRQTLGQGPEFLTYFQNEAQLEKSRLLSDRFSAERPKGSFSTLEIQRTEQGDSAMYLCASSSTGGASNEQFFGPGTRLTVL.

This clone was seen only once. V and J are TRBV28 and TRBJ2-3; maybe TRBD2 (6 bases). This CDR3 spans 15 amino acids. Trimming pared 3 bases from V and 0 bases from J, leaving 10 bases between. Germline V lookup: CDR1 MDHEN, CDR2 SYDVKM. CDR3 coding DNA: TGTGCCAGCAGTTTTGCGGGAAGTAGCACAGATACGCAGTATTTT. It codes for CASSFAGSSTDTQYF.

This chain uses TRBV11-3 with TRBJ2-7; D not certain. The CDR3 is made up of 12 amino acids. Germline loops: CDR1 SGHNT, CDR2 YENEEA. Trimming stripped 0 bases from V and 6 bases from J, with 6 bases between. This CDR3 is CASSLDFSEQYF. The CDR3 DNA reads TGTGCCAGCAGCTTAGATTTCTCCGAGCAGTACTTC.

The chain recombines TRBV7-3 with TRBJ2-3; possibly TRBD2 for D (6 bases). Deletions cut 4 bases from V and 0 bases from J, with 11 bases between. Germline V gene sequence: CDR1 SGHTA, CDR2 FQGTGA. The CDR3 consists of 15 residues. CDR3 sequence: CASSSEGLSTDTQYF. As DNA, the CDR3 is TGTGCCAGCAGCTCCGAGGGACTGAGCACAGATACGCAGTATTTT.

The J gene is TRBJ1-4, the V gene TRBV5-3, with TRBD1 matching over 7 bases. Being an ORF, TRBV5-3 has a function that is uncertain. This CDR3 is built from 16 residues. Unmatched junction bases numbered 4, after V lost 2 bases and J lost 0 bases. The CDR3 spells CARSFKGAATNEKLFF. The CDR3 coding sequence is TGTGCCAGAAGCTTCAAGGGGGCAGCAACTAATGAAAAACTGTTTTTT.

CDR3 in amino acids: CAITSGMDSPLHF. In DNA, the CDR3 is TGTGCCATCACCTCAGGGATGGATTCACCCCTCCACTTT. The chain uses TRBV10-3 and TRBJ1-6; tentative D call: TRBD1 (5 bases). V lost 7 bases and J lost 8, with 12 bases in between. This CDR3 has 13 amino acids. In germline, CDR1 is ENHRY, CDR2 SYGVKD.

The rearrangement links TRBV29-1 to TRBJ1-2; 8 bases align to TRBD1. Per germline, CDR1 SQVTM and CDR2 ANQGSEA. The CDR3 runs to 13 residues. Trimming removed 1 base from V and 7 bases from J; junction bases left unmatched: 5. The DNA of the CDR3 is TGCAGCGTTGAAGCGACCGGACAGGGTGGCTACACCTTC. Its translation: CSVEATGQGGYTF.

This clone was counted a few times. The gene calls are TRBV11-1 and TRBJ2-7, with 10 bases identical to TRBD1. CDR1 SGHAT and CDR2 FQDESV come from the germline V gene (reference sequence). Losses at the gene ends were 0 bases for V and 2 bases for J; bases not matched to a gene: 4. The CDR3 is 16 residues long. The CDR3 DNA is TGTGCCAGCAGCTTAGCGACGGACAGGGGGGCCTACGAGCAGTACTTC. Translated: CASSLATDRGAYEQYF. The variable domain in full, completed from reference TRBV11-1 and TRBJ2-7, reads EAEVAQSPRYKITEKSQAVAFWCDPISGHATLYWYRQILGQGPELLVQFQDESVVDDSQLPKDRFSAERLKGVDSTLKIQPAELGDSAMYLCASSLATDRGAYEQYFGPGTRLTVT.

The chain is built from TRBV5-6 and TRBJ1-2; 11 bases match TRBD1. The junction had 8 bases not matched to a gene; V was cut back by 6 bases and J by 1 base. This CDR3 contains 16 residues. The V gene's germline CDR1 is SGHDT and CDR2 YYEEEE. CDR3: CASTMRDRGFNYGYTF. DNA of the CDR3: TGTGCCAGCACAATGAGGGACAGGGGGTTTAACTATGGCTACACCTTC.

The gene calls are TRBV6-5 and TRBJ2-7; tentatively, D is TRBD1 (5 bases). The CDR3 spans 13 residues. Trimming removed 4 bases from V and 2 bases from J, with 9 bases in between. Germline CDR1 reads MNHEY; CDR2 reads SVGAGI. In DNA, the CDR3 is TGTGCCAGCAGTTCGCTAGGGGCCTACGAGCAGTACTTC. Protein product: CASSSLGAYEQYF.

Concerning this clone: The junction differs from germline at one of its ends, possibly a read error. The CDR3 DNA is TGTGCTAGCAGCACGACAGGTGGTACGCAGTATTTT. This translates into CASSTTGGTQYF. V is TRBV7-7 and J is TRBJ2-3, with a weak D call TRBD1 (6 bases). CDR1 is SSHAT, CDR2 FNYEAQ, per germline (reference sequence). The CDR3 contains 12 residues.

V is TRBV12-3 or TRBV12-4 and J is TRBJ2-7, with TRBD1 matching over 9 bases. Trimming cost V 7 bases and J 5 bases; bases outside gene matches: 6. The CDR3 length is 13 residues. The CDR3 sequence: CASTGTGTHEQYF. In DNA, the CDR3 is TGTGCCAGCACCGGGACAGGGACGCACGAGCAGTACTTC.

V is TRBV9 and J is TRBJ2-3; 9 bases agree with TRBD2. From germline, CDR1 is SGDLS and CDR2 YYNGEE. J gave up 4 bases and V 4 bases, and 13 bases lay outside the gene matches. This CDR3 is built from 17 residues. CDR3 sequence: CASSSSRAGGTADTQYF. CDR3 in DNA: TGTGCCAGCAGCTCGTCTCGGGCGGGAGGGACCGCAGATACGCAGTATTTT.

V is TRBV7-9 and J is TRBJ2-1; TRBD2 agrees at 9 bases. With 5 bases clipped from V and 0 bases from J, the junction kept 14 bases outside the gene matches. CDR3 length equals 19 residues. Germline V lookup: CDR1 SEHNR, CDR2 FQNEAQ (reference sequence). CDR3: CASSLGLAAAFNSYNEQFF. The CDR3 DNA reads as TGTGCCAGCAGCCTGGGACTAGCTGCAGCATTCAACTCCTACAATGAGCAGTTCTTC. The full variable domain, its missing parts supplied by reference TRBV7-9 and TRBJ2-1, is DTGVSQNPRHKITKRGQNVTFRCDPISEHNRLYWYRQTLGQGPEFLTYFQNEAQLEKSRLLSDRFSAERPKGSFSTLEIQRTEQGDSAMYLCASSLGLAAAFNSYNEQFFGPGTRLTVL.

The chain is built from TRBV3-1 (or the pseudogene TRBV3-2) and TRBJ1-1; TRBD1 might be the D (5 bases). Germline V gives CDR1 LGHDT, CDR2 YNNKEL (reference sequence). Trimming cost V 2 bases and J 3 bases, with 13 bases left between them. This CDR3 has 15 amino acids. The CDR3 sequence: CASSQSWGGDTEAFF. In DNA form, the CDR3 reads TGTGCCAGCAGCCAATCCTGGGGGGGGGACACTGAAGCTTTCTTT.